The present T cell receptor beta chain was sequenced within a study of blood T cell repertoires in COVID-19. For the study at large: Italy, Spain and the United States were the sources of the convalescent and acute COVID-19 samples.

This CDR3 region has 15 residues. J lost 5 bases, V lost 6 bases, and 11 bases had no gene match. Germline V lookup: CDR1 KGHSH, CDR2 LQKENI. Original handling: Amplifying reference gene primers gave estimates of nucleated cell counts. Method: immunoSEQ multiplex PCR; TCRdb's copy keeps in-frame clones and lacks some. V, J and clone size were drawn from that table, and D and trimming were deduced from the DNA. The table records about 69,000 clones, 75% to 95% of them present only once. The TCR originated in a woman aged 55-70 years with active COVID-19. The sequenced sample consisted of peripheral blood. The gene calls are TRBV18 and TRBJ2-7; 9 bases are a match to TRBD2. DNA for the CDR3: TGTGCCAGCTCCCCCTTAAATAGCGGGAGTGACGAGCAGTACTTC. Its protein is CASSPLNSGSDEQYF.